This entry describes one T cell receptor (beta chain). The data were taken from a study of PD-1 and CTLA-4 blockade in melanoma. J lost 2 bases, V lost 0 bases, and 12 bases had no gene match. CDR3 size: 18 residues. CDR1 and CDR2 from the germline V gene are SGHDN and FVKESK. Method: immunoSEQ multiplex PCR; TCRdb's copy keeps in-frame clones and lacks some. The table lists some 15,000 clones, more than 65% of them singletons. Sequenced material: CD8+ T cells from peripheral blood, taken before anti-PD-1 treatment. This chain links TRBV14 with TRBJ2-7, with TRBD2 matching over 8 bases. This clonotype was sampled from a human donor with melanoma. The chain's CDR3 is CASSQDQDVGRAAYEQYF. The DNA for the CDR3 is TGTGCCAGCAGCCAAGATCAAGATGTCGGGAGGGCCGCCTACGAGCAGTACTTC.